This T cell receptor (beta chain) stems from a study of blood T cell repertoires in COVID-19. Overall study context: The samples span acute and convalescent COVID-19 from the United States, Italy and Spain. Nucleic acid was either cDNA or gDNA, and it came from T cells, B-cell-depleted T cells, or PBMCs.

Germline V lookup: CDR1 SNHLY, CDR2 FYNNEI. The CDR3 is 15 amino acids. V lost 3 bases and J 4 bases, leaving 12 bases between the germline ends. In the source study's methods: Nucleated cell number was recorded as an estimate derived from reference gene primer amplification. Method: immunoSEQ multiplex PCR; TCRdb's copy keeps in-frame clones and lacks some. D and trimming come from the DNA, and the V and J calls and clone size come from that table. Here the sample spans about 240,000 clones, roughly 86% being singletons. V gene TRBV2 combines with J gene TRBJ2-2; D might be TRBD2 (6 bases). This sequence originates from a woman in her 30s who had recovered from COVID-19. The specimen was peripheral blood. The chain's CDR3 is CASSEEGLSTGELFF. CDR3 nucleotides: TGTGCCAGCAGTGAGGAGGGATTGAGCACCGGGGAGCTGTTTTTT.